This TCR beta chain was documented in a study of shared clonotypes between healthy human individuals. Study information: The donors, a couple of women and three men, were aged 18 to 49.

Assay execution took place at the deep level. Every immunoSEQ plate was one replicate of a subset's evenly spread DNA. Only in-frame clones appear in the TCRdb table, and some are missing; sequencing was by immunoSEQ multiplex PCR. The sample lists roughly 720,000 clones; about 90% were seen once. Findings of the study overall: Deeper or shallower sequencing was expected to change how clonotypes are shared among donors.

Germline CDR1 is MDHEN and CDR2 is SYDVKM. Trimming cost V 3 bases and J 5 bases, with 19 bases left between them. The CDR3 loop spans 16 amino acids. Notes on this clone: Its antigen is not identified.

The V gene is TRBV28, the J gene TRBJ1-1; possible D gene TRBD1, 6 bases. The TCR comes from a man younger than 35 in good health. Some clones in this sample may be carry-over from other donors' samples. Specimen: memory CD8+ T cells from PBMCs. Subset here: CD45RO+ cells pooled with CCR7-negative TemRA cells. The CDR3 DNA follows: TGTGCCAGCAGTTTTGACGCGGGGGGCACGTATACTGAAGCTTTCTTT. This sequence encodes CASSFDAGGTYTEAFF.